This T cell receptor beta chain was retrieved from a study of cytomegalovirus exposure and HLA in healthy donors. Study-wide points: Researchers counted around 150 TCR beta chains as cytomegalovirus-associated.

This CDR3 comprises 11 residues. V dropped 7 bases and J dropped 5 bases, with 8 bases sitting between them. The germline V gene has CDR1 SNHLY and CDR2 FYNNEI. Sequenced by immunoSEQ multiplex PCR; TCRdb stores in-frame clones only, minus some. In the table there are over 150,000 clones, approximately 83% of which are singletons. A word on this clone: Its antigen is undetermined.

The sequenced sample was PBMCs. The rearrangement joins TRBV2 to TRBJ1-1; possible D gene TRBD1, 5 bases. The sequence derives from a woman aged 18-29 years in good health and CMV-seropositive. The CDR3 is CASTGGTEAFF. CDR3 DNA: TGTGCCAGCACGGGGGGGACTGAAGCTTTCTTT.